These T cell receptor beta chains were read from a single sample in a study of blood T cell repertoires in COVID-19. The data were produced by immunoSEQ multiplex PCR, yet TCRdb's version contains in-frame clones alone and is incomplete. The sample lists approximately 170,000 clones; around 81% were seen once. Sequenced sample: peripheral blood. These receptors all come from an elderly woman with COVID-19, enrolled during active disease. Both conserved end residues are part of each CDR3. A D gene is named only where the DNA matches it firmly. Not all rows give a size; the values are once, few, many and, for expanded clones, a class.

TRBV7-9,TRBD1,few,TRBJ2-5,CASSPQGAGGDETQYF,TGTGCCAGCAGCCCCCAAGGCGCAGGGGGCGACGAGACCCAGTACTTC
TRBV12-3/TRBV12-4,-,once,TRBJ2-1,CASSKAGNNEQFF,TGTGCCAGCAGTAAAGCCGGGAACAATGAGCAGTTCTTC
TRBV5-1,-,-,TRBJ1-1,CASSTTGDTEAFF,TGCGCCAGCAGCACGACAGGCGACACTGAAGCTTTCTTT
TRBV3-1/TRBV3-2,TRBD2,once,TRBJ2-5,CASSQLSGRAETQYF,TGTGCCAGCAGCCAACTTAGCGGGAGGGCGGAGACCCAGTACTTC
TRBV4-1,-,-,TRBJ2-6,CASSHRGGSGANVLTF,TGCGCCAGCAGCCACAGGGGAGGGTCTGGGGCCAACGTCCTGACTTTC
TRBV4-1,TRBD1,-,TRBJ1-2,CASSLGQGAEGYTF,TGCGCCAGCAGCCTCGGACAGGGGGCGGAGGGCTACACCTTC
TRBV28,TRBD1,-,TRBJ1-5,CASSPDRGPNQPQHF,TGTGCCAGCAGTCCGGACAGGGGGCCCAATCAGCCCCAGCATTTT
TRBV29-1,TRBD1,-,TRBJ2-2,CSVSQGANTGELFF,TGCAGCGTTAGTCAGGGGGCTAACACCGGGGAGCTGTTTTTT
TRBV11-2,-,-,TRBJ1-6,CASRKQNYYNSPLHF,TGTGCCAGCAGGAAGCAAAACTACTATAATTCACCCCTCCACTTT
TRBV2,TRBD1,-,TRBJ1-4,CASSHFRGTNEKLFF,TGTGCCAGCAGCCACTTCAGGGGGACTAATGAAAAACTGTTTTTT
TRBV6-6,-,-,TRBJ1-1,CASILSQGAEAFF,TGTGCCAGCATCCTCTCACAGGGTGCTGAAGCTTTCTTT
TRBV10-2,TRBD2,-,TRBJ2-2,CASSDHPGLAGVGAAGELFF,TGCGCCAGCAGTGATCACCCGGGACTAGCGGGAGTCGGGGCGGCCGGGGAGCTGTTTTTT
TRBV7-8,-,-,TRBJ1-1,CASSAPRDTEAFF,TGTGCCAGCAGCGCCCCCAGGGACACTGAAGCTTTCTTT
TRBV6-5,TRBD1,-,TRBJ1-1,CASSTLRGVNTEAFF,TGTGCCAGCTCAACCCTCAGGGGGGTGAACACTGAAGCTTTCTTT
TRBV24-1,TRBD1,-,TRBJ2-5,CATSDLAHQGAEETQYF,TGTGCCACCAGTGATCTCGCTCACCAGGGGGCTGAAGAGACCCAGTACTTC
TRBV24-1,TRBD2,-,TRBJ2-2,CATSDTSGGNTGELFF,TGTGCCACCAGTGATACTAGCGGGGGAAACACCGGGGAGCTGTTTTTT
TRBV19,-,few,TRBJ1-2,CASSIGGEGYTF,TGTGCCAGTAGTATTGGAGGGGAGGGCTACACCTTC
TRBV5-3,-,-,TRBJ1-2,CARSRNRDRSSYGYTF,TGTGCCAGAAGCCGGAACCGGGATCGCTCCAGCTATGGCTACACCTTC
TRBV7-2,-,once,TRBJ1-2,CASSLLGVIGYGYTF,TGTGCCAGCAGCTTATTGGGAGTTATTGGGTATGGCTACACCTTC
TRBV18,-,-,TRBJ1-6,CASSPDITNSPLHF,TGTGCCAGCTCACCGGACATTACTAATTCACCCCTCCACTTT
TRBV5-1,TRBD2,-,TRBJ2-3,CASSLGDYSTDTQYF,TGCGCCAGCAGCTTGGGGGACTATTCCACAGATACGCAGTATTTT
TRBV4-1,-,-,TRBJ1-3,CASSQEWRGAPGNTIYF,TGCGCCAGCAGCCAAGAATGGAGGGGTGCGCCTGGAAACACCATATATTTT
TRBV7-7,TRBD1,many,TRBJ1-4,CASSPTGVANEKLFF,TGTGCTAGCAGCCCAACAGGGGTAGCAAATGAAAAACTGTTTTTT
TRBV5-4,-,few,TRBJ1-2,CATSSGGKGRPDGYTF,TGTGCCACAAGTTCGGGAGGGAAGGGCAGGCCGGATGGCTACACCTTC
TRBV5-1,-,-,TRBJ1-2,CASSLAGENYGYTF,TGCGCCAGCAGCTTGGCGGGGGAAAACTATGGCTACACCTTC
TRBV18,-,-,TRBJ1-6,CASSPRALTNGPLHF,TGTGCCAGCTCACCACGGGCCCTAACGAATGGCCCCCTCCACTTT